These 20 T cell receptor beta chains share one sample of origin, sequenced in a study of cytotoxic CD8 clonotypes in ibrutinib-treated CLL. Method: immunoSEQ multiplex PCR; TCRdb's copy keeps in-frame clones and lacks some. The sample has fewer than 50,000 clones; about half are singletons. The sample consisted of PBMCs, taken after 12 months of ibrutinib treatment. These receptors were collected from a human donor with chronic lymphocytic leukemia.

J is TRBJ2-1 and V is TRBV27; D remains ambiguous. V was cut by 5 bases and J by 5 bases, with 13 bases left in between. CDR1 and CDR2 (germline): MNHEY, SMNVEV (reference sequence). This CDR3 contains 14 residues. The DNA of the CDR3 is TGTGCCAGCAGTCTCCGTACAGAACACAATGAGCAGTTCTTC. As protein: CASSLRTEHNEQFF.

The rearrangement uses TRBV27 and TRBJ2-7, with TRBD2 matching 14 bases. V was clipped by 7 bases and J by 1 base; unmatched bases: 6. Germline V gene lookup returns CDR1 MNHEY and CDR2 SMNVEV (reference sequence). This CDR3 contains 16 residues. The CDR3 here is CASTGLAGGESYEQYF. The CDR3 coding sequence is TGTGCCAGCACCGGACTAGCGGGAGGCGAGTCCTACGAGCAGTACTTC.

V usage is TRBV28 and J usage is TRBJ2-5; the match to TRBD2 covers 9 bases. V shed 5 bases and J 4 bases; nucleotides not matched to a gene: 5. CDR1 and CDR2 from the germline V gene are MDHEN and SYDVKM. The CDR3 is 14 residues long. CDR3 DNA: TGTGCCAGCAGTCCCCGACTAGCGGTAGAGACCCAGTACTTC. Translated, it gives CASSPRLAVETQYF.

In its sample, this clone was seen many times. The V gene is TRBV29-1, the J gene TRBJ2-1; the D is unclear. The germline V gene encodes CDR1 SQVTM and CDR2 ANQGSEA. Trimming removed 7 bases from V and 0 bases from J, with 7 bases in between. The CDR3 loop spans 12 amino acids. CDR3 in DNA: TGCAGCGCCCCCCGCTCCTACAATGAGCAGTTCTTC. This sequence encodes CSAPRSYNEQFF.

This chain links TRBV15 with TRBJ2-3; D may correspond to TRBD1 or TRBD2 (5 bases each). Germline assignment: CDR1 LNHNV and CDR2 YYDKDF (reference sequence). V was clipped by 8 bases and J by 1 base, with 10 bases between them. The CDR3 length is 13 residues. For the CDR3, the DNA is TGTGCCACCGGTCAGGGAGGCACAGATACGCAGTATTTT. Protein product: CATGQGGTDTQYF.

The V and J genes are TRBV18 and TRBJ2-1; no clear D. The CDR3 sequence is 14 residues long. Germline CDR1 and CDR2: KGHSH and LQKENI. Trimming removed 2 bases from V and 7 bases from J, with 12 bases in between. This chain's CDR3 is CASSPIPIQNEQFF. The DNA for the CDR3 is TGTGCCAGCTCACCAATACCCATCCAAAATGAGCAGTTCTTC.

The genes are TRBV7-9 and TRBJ2-7, with a tentative D call TRBD1 (6 bases). Trimming took 5 bases from V and 3 from J, leaving 20 bases between them. CDR3 length equals 16 residues. CDR1 is SEHNR, CDR2 FQNEAQ, per germline (reference sequence). The CDR3: CASSPRSGQRVYEQYF. As DNA, the CDR3 is TGTGCCAGCAGCCCAAGGAGCGGACAGAGAGTCTACGAGCAGTACTTC.

This clone was observed a few times. This chain links TRBV2 with TRBJ2-3; 9 bases are shared with TRBD2. Germline assignment: CDR1 SNHLY and CDR2 FYNNEI. The ends lost 2 bases at V and 3 bases at J; junction bases unmatched: 6. This CDR3 region has 16 residues. CDR3 bases: TGTGCCAGCAGTGAACGGGCGGGAGGGAGGACAGATACGCAGTATTTT. It translates to CASSERAGGRTDTQYF.

This clone was counted many times. The chain is built from TRBV5-1 and TRBJ2-1, with D perhaps TRBD1 (6 bases). CDR3 length: 15 amino acids. Germline CDR1 SGHRS, CDR2 YFSETQ. The ends were cut back, 0 bases at V and 6 bases at J, with 13 bases in the middle. The CDR3 region is CASSLVGTPPNEQFF. The CDR3 DNA sequence: TGCGCCAGCAGCTTGGTCGGGACACCACCCAATGAGCAGTTCTTC.

Of note for this clone: Other nucleotide sequences from this sample produce the same CDR3. V and J are TRBV5-1 and TRBJ2-5; 9 bases are a match to TRBD2. The germline V gene has CDR1 SGHRS and CDR2 YFSETQ. Trimming cost V 1 base and J 9 bases; bases outside gene matches: 13. CDR3 length: 16 amino acids. CDR3 bases: TGCGCCAGCAGCTTGAGTGGGGCGGGGGGGCGTTGGGCCCAGTACTTC. This encodes CASSLSGAGGRWAQYF.

The chain recombines TRBV29-1 with TRBJ2-1, with D unclear. Trimming stripped 4 bases from V and 4 bases from J, with 14 bases between. The germline CDR1 and CDR2 sequences are SQVTM and ANQGSEA. CDR3 length equals 14 residues. The CDR3 DNA sequence: TGCAGCGTTGCCTCCCGTCCAGAGTACAATGAGCAGTTCTTC. Translating it yields CSVASRPEYNEQFF.

The chain couples TRBV7-6 to TRBJ2-3; 10 bases line up with TRBD1. Looked up from germline, CDR1 is SGHVS and CDR2 is FNYEAQ. V trimming: 5 bases; J trimming: 4 bases; junction bases outside the gene matches: 6. This CDR3 region has 15 residues. The CDR3 sequence: CASSPGDRGSDTQYF. The CDR3 region has the DNA TGTGCCAGCAGCCCGGGGGACAGGGGATCAGATACGCAGTATTTT.

This rearrangement joins TRBV29-1 to TRBJ2-1, with 10 bases fitting TRBD1. Germline trimming cut 7 bases from V and 0 bases from J; bases unmatched to any gene: 6. Germline lookup yields CDR1 SQVTM and CDR2 ANQGSEA. The CDR3 has 15 amino acids. This chain's CDR3 is CSGRTGGDSYNEQFF. The CDR3, as DNA: TGCAGCGGTAGGACAGGGGGGGACTCCTACAATGAGCAGTTCTTC.

By share, this clone counts as medium-sized (0.01 to 0.1%). The chain couples TRBV5-1 to TRBJ1-5; D is uncertain. The CDR3 sequence is 15 residues long. Germline lookup yields CDR1 SGHRS and CDR2 YFSETQ. The V end lost 1 base, the J end lost 6 bases, and 14 bases lay between the germline ends. The CDR3 DNA follows: TGCGCCAGCAGCTTGCGGCCAGACTTGGGTCAGCCCCAGCATTTT. This translates into CASSLRPDLGQPQHF. The full variable domain, in which reference TRBV5-1 and TRBJ1-5 provide the parts outside the CDR3, is KAGVTQTPRYLIKTRGQQVTLSCSPISGHRSVSWYQQTPGQGLQFLFEYFSETQRNKGNFPGRFSGRQFSNSRSEMNVSTLELGDSALYLCASSLRPDLGQPQHFGDGTRLSIL.

The chain combines TRBV29-1 with TRBJ2-1; 7 nucleotides match TRBD2. The CDR3 spans 16 residues. V lost 2 bases to trimming and J lost 5 bases; unmatched junction nucleotides: 12. Per germline, CDR1 SQVTM and CDR2 ANQGSEA. Written as DNA, the CDR3 is TGCAGCGTTGAAATTTTTATTGTAACTAGCGACAATGAGCAGTTCTTC. This sequence encodes CSVEIFIVTSDNEQFF.

This rearrangement joins TRBV19 to TRBJ1-3, with D unclear. Trimming took off 5 bases at V and 1 base at J, with 6 bases between the two ends. Germline assignment: CDR1 LNHDA and CDR2 SQIVND (reference sequence). CDR3 length equals 13 residues. The CDR3 is CASSFQSGNTIYF. The CDR3 DNA reads TGTGCCAGTAGTTTCCAGTCTGGAAACACCATATATTTT.

The V gene is TRBV7-8, the J gene TRBJ1-5; D is ambiguous. In germline, CDR1 is SGHVS, CDR2 FQNEAQ. V was cut by 2 bases and J by 7 bases, with 12 bases left in between. The CDR3 is 14 amino acids. CDR3 in DNA: TGTGCCAGCAGCTTATTCGCAGCTCCCCAGCCCCAGCATTTT. Translating gives CASSLFAAPQPQHF.

V is TRBV5-1 and J is TRBJ1-2; no reliable D call. Germline lookup yields CDR1 SGHRS and CDR2 YFSETQ. The V gene lost 1 base and the J gene lost 0 bases, with 7 bases spanning the gap. This CDR3 has 14 amino acids. For the CDR3, the DNA is TGCGCCAGCAGCTTGCCCGCTTCTAACTATGGCTACACCTTC. Its protein product is CASSLPASNYGYTF.

CDR3 coding DNA: TGTGCCAGCAAACTAGCGGGAGCCAATGAGCAGTTCTTC. Translating gives CASKLAGANEQFF. J is TRBJ2-1 and V is TRBV28; 11 nucleotides line up with TRBD2. After removal of 7 bases from V and 6 bases from J, the junction contained 2 bases not matched to a gene. The CDR3 runs to 13 residues. Germline V CDR1 and CDR2: MDHEN, SYDVKM. The complete variable domain, with remaining parts taken from reference TRBV28 and TRBJ2-1, reads DVKVTQSSRYLVKRTGEKVFLECVQDMDHENMFWYRQDPGLGLRLIYFSYDVKMKEKGDIPEGYSVSREKKERFSLILESASTNQTSMYLCASKLAGANEQFFGPGTRLTVL.

The rearrangement uses TRBV28 and TRBJ1-2, with 11 bases identical to TRBD1. The V and J ends lost 3 bases and 6 bases, in that order; junction bases with no gene match: 0. The CDR3 spans 13 residues. CDR1 is MDHEN, CDR2 SYDVKM, per germline. CDR3 in DNA: TGTGCCAGCAGTTTGGACAGGGGGCATGGCTACACCTTC. Protein sequence: CASSLDRGHGYTF.